The clone carrying this TCR beta chain appeared many times. Its matching antigen is unknown. This sample was taken from a study of metastatic and nonmetastatic thyroid tumors. Study details: Malignant thyroid and benign thyroid patients provided blood and tumor or nodule tissue whose repertoires were compared.

Original methodology: A classifier for distant metastasis in papillary thyroid cancer was constructed using CDR3 differences observed across clinicopathological groups. TCRdb re-analyzed the PCR reads using MiXCR. The V and J calls come from TCRdb's annotation, not from the publication. In the table there are tens of thousands of clones, over 9.5% of which are singletons. Every patient was untreated before thyroid surgery. General study findings and limits: In blood and tumor, TCR beta diversity was reportedly significantly higher in malignant thyroid tumors than in benign nodules.

The sequence was obtained from a female donor with papillary thyroid cancer or a benign thyroid nodule (not recorded which). Some clones in this sample may be carry-over from other donors' samples. Sequenced material: blood.

The CDR3 DNA reads as TGCGCCAGCAGCTTAGGACCCACGATCCAACGCTTGGGCACTGAAGCTTTCTTT. It translates to CASSLGPTIQRLGTEAFF. V usage is TRBV5-1 and J usage is TRBJ1-1, with D uncertain. CDR3 length: 18 amino acids. V dropped 2 bases and J dropped 4 bases, with 24 bases sitting between them. CDR1 and CDR2 from the germline V gene are SGHRS and YFSETQ.